The 19 T cell receptor beta chains in this list originate from one sample, sequenced in a study of blood T cell repertoires in COVID-19. Sequencing was performed with immunoSEQ multiplex PCR; in TCRdb, only in-frame clones are kept and a portion is missing. The profile shows 300,000 to 400,000 clones, around nine tenths of them singletons. Sequenced material: PBMCs or T cells enriched from blood (not recorded which). Source of these receptors: a man aged 55-75 years who had recovered from COVID-19.

Only a few counts were recorded for this clone. An end of the junction differs from the germline gene, which may be a read error. This chain connects TRBV18 to TRBJ2-3; 11 bases are a match to TRBD2. The CDR3 runs to 15 residues. Germline lookup yields CDR1 KGHSH and CDR2 LQKENI. The CDR3 nucleotides read TGTGCCAGCTCACCGGGACTAGCGGTTGCAGAAACGCAGTATTTT. This gives the protein CASSPGLAVAETQYF.

V is TRBV21-1 and J is TRBJ1-6; the table's D call TRBD1 went unverified against the DNA. TRBV21-1 has pseudogene status. CDR3 length equals 14 residues. The chain's CDR3 is CASSLGHINSPLHF. CDR3 nucleotides: TGTGCCAGCAGTTTAGGACATATTAATTCACCCCTCCACTTT.

A word on this clone: The junction does not match germline at one end; this may be a read error. Other DNA variants within this sample encode the same CDR3. The chain is built from TRBV28 and TRBJ2-3; 7 nucleotides agree with TRBD1. This CDR3 has 13 residues. Per germline, CDR1 MDHEN and CDR2 SYDVKM. CDR3 residues: CASSLGGTDTQYF. Written as DNA, the CDR3 is TGTGCCAGCAGTCTAGGGGGCACGGATACGCAGTATTTT.

This chain connects TRBV5-1 to TRBJ1-1; TRBD1 agrees at 7 bases. After removal of 0 bases from V and 0 bases from J, the junction contained 8 bases not matched to a gene. The CDR3 runs 17 residues. Germline V gene data show CDR1 as SGHRS and CDR2 as YFSETQ. The CDR3 protein is CASSLAPMTGLNTEAFF. In DNA, the CDR3 is TGCGCCAGCAGCTTGGCCCCGATGACAGGGCTGAACACTGAAGCTTTCTTT.

This clone was detected once. This chain joins TRBV5-1 and TRBJ1-1; 7 bases map to TRBD1. J lost 5 bases, V lost 3 bases, and 7 bases had no gene match. Germline values: CDR1 SGHRS, CDR2 YFSETQ. The CDR3 length is 14 residues. The CDR3 spells CASSSPDRETEAFF. In nucleotides, the CDR3 is TGCGCCAGCAGCTCACCAGACAGGGAGACTGAAGCTTTCTTT.

The gene calls are TRBV18 and TRBJ1-5, with TRBD1 matching 9 bases. V lost 4 bases to trimming and J lost 6 bases; unmatched junction nucleotides: 7. Germline CDR1 and CDR2: KGHSH and LQKENI. The CDR3 covers 15 residues. CDR3 protein: CASSLEQGALQPQHF. The CDR3 DNA reads as TGTGCCAGCTCACTTGAACAGGGGGCCCTTCAGCCCCAGCATTTT.

The chain has TRBV29-1 and TRBJ2-1, with TRBD2 identical over 8 bases. Looked up from germline, CDR1 is SQVTM and CDR2 is ANQGSEA. The ends lost 4 bases at V and 3 bases at J; junction bases unmatched: 11. CDR3 length equals 16 residues. Here the CDR3 DNA reads TGCAGCGTTGTAGAGCGGGAGAAGGGTTACTACAATGAGCAGTTCTTC. Translated, it gives CSVVEREKGYYNEQFF.

The chain employs TRBV24-1 and TRBJ2-5; maybe TRBD1 (6 bases). Trimming removed 3 bases from V and 7 bases from J, with 23 bases in between. The CDR3 is made up of 17 amino acids. The germline CDR1 and CDR2 sequences are KGHDR and SFDVKD. The CDR3 DNA sequence: TGTGCCACCAGTGATCCTCGAGAAGGACAGTCTATAGGGACCCAGTACTTC. Residues: CATSDPREGQSIGTQYF.

This chain connects TRBV2 to TRBJ2-1, with TRBD2 matching over 9 bases. The trim removed 7 bases at V and 9 bases at J, leaving 4 bases unmatched. CDR1 and CDR2 from the germline V gene are SNHLY and FYNNEI. This CDR3 is 12 amino acids long. The CDR3 coding sequence is TGTGCCAGCACCGGGACTAGCATTGAGCAGTTCTTC. Protein sequence: CASTGTSIEQFF. The complete variable domain, with remaining parts taken from reference TRBV2 and TRBJ2-1, reads EPEVTQTPSHQVTQMGQEVILRCVPISNHLYFYWYRQILGQKVEFLVSFYNNEISEKSEIFDDQFSVERPDGSNFTLKIRSTKLEDSAMYFCASTGTSIEQFFGPGTRLTVL.

This chain's CDR3 is CASSRGQGINYGYTF. The CDR3 nucleotides read TGTGCCAGCTCACGGGGACAGGGAATCAACTATGGCTACACCTTC. This chain connects TRBV18 to TRBJ1-2, with 9 bases matching TRBD1. J was trimmed by 2 bases and V by 4 bases; bases with no gene match: 5. Per germline, CDR1 KGHSH and CDR2 LQKENI. CDR3 size: 15 residues.

The chain joins TRBV27 to TRBJ1-1; 9 positions match TRBD1. V was pared by 5 bases and J by 1 base, with 8 bases of the junction left unmatched. The germline CDR1 and CDR2 sequences are MNHEY and SMNVEV (reference sequence). There are 16 residues in the CDR3. CDR3 DNA: TGTGCCAGCAGTCCGTATACAGGGGGCCCGAACACTGAAGCTTTCTTT. It specifies CASSPYTGGPNTEAFF.

This clone turned up a few times. The rearrangement joins TRBV5-1 to TRBJ2-1; 8 nucleotides align to TRBD1. This CDR3 contains 15 residues. Germline V gene sequence: CDR1 SGHRS, CDR2 YFSETQ. The V gene end was trimmed by 4 bases and the J gene end by 5 bases; junction bases not matched to a gene: 8. In DNA, the CDR3 is TGCGCCAGCAGCATTAGCCCGGGACAGGACAATGAGCAGTTCTTC. It is translated as CASSISPGQDNEQFF.

V is TRBV19 and J is TRBJ1-5; 9 bases agree with TRBD1. This CDR3 comprises 15 residues. Per the germline V gene, CDR1 is LNHDA and CDR2 is SQIVND (reference sequence). The ends lost 5 bases at V and 0 bases at J; junction bases unmatched: 2. CDR3 coding DNA: TGTGCCAGTAGTGGACAGGGGTTTAGCAATCAGCCCCAGCATTTT. Its translation: CASSGQGFSNQPQHF.

The chain has TRBV2 and TRBJ2-7; the match to TRBD2 covers 10 bases. Unmatched junction bases numbered 1, after V lost 1 base and J lost 1 base. The CDR3 is made up of 15 amino acids. Germline V gives CDR1 SNHLY, CDR2 FYNNEI. CDR3 amino acids: CASSEGTSGSYEQYF. Written as DNA, the CDR3 is TGTGCCAGCAGTGAAGGGACTAGCGGTTCCTACGAGCAGTACTTC.

The rearrangement joins TRBV11-3 to TRBJ2-1, with D uncertain. V was cut by 0 bases and J by 2 bases, with 8 bases left in between. This CDR3 has 15 amino acids. Per germline, CDR1 SGHNT and CDR2 YENEEA. Here the CDR3 DNA reads TGTGCCAGCAGCTTAGAGGCAGGTGCCTACAATGAGCAGTTCTTC. This sequence encodes CASSLEAGAYNEQFF.

The V call is TRBV5-5, the J call TRBJ1-1; D is undetermined. The V gene lost 0 bases and the J gene lost 1 base, with 7 bases spanning the gap. CDR1 SGHKS and CDR2 YYEKEE come from the germline V gene (reference sequence). This CDR3 region has 14 residues. CDR3 sequence: CASSLARENTEAFF. In nucleotides, the CDR3 is TGTGCCAGCAGCTTGGCGAGGGAGAACACTGAAGCTTTCTTT.

J is TRBJ2-5 and V is TRBV19; 11 positions match TRBD2. Judging by the DNA end, TRBJ2-7 fits better; the J call may be wrong. CDR3 size: 15 residues. Per the germline V gene, CDR1 is LNHDA and CDR2 is SQIVND (reference sequence). The CDR3 here is CASSTTSGRTYEQYF. In DNA, the CDR3 is TGTGCCAGTAGTACTACTAGCGGGAGAACATACGAGCAGTACTTC.

The chain is built from TRBV21-1 and TRBJ2-5; TRBD1, the table's D call, was not compared with the DNA. TRBV21-1 is given as a pseudogene. The CDR3 covers 15 residues. The CDR3 DNA is TGTGCCAGCAGCAGGCGGGACAGGGGGCAAGAGACCCAGTACTTC. Its translation: CASSRRDRGQETQYF.

This clone was recorded once. V and J are TRBV5-1 and TRBJ2-2; no firm D call. V shed 1 base and J shed 1 base, with 8 bases lying between them. Per germline, CDR1 SGHRS and CDR2 YFSETQ. The CDR3 extends over 15 amino acids. This CDR3 reads CASSLYLGNTGELFF. In DNA form, the CDR3 reads TGCGCCAGCAGCTTGTATCTAGGGAACACCGGGGAGCTGTTTTTT.